One and the same sample provided the 7 T cell receptor beta chains below, sequenced in a study of metastatic and nonmetastatic thyroid tumors (dated by TCRdb to the early 2020s). The protocol used for the library was PCR. Data came from an Illumina HiSeq 4000. TCRdb passed the public sequencing reads through fastp at Q25 and MiXCR, retaining productive beta sequences. Counted in this sample were roughly 72,000 clones; roughly 18% of them appeared once. The ten largest clones add up to roughly 13% of the sample. Before undergoing thyroid surgery, none of the patients had been given any kind of treatment. Sequencing was done on a sample of blood. Source of these receptors: a female donor with papillary thyroid cancer or a benign thyroid nodule (not recorded which). Some clones in this sample may be carry-over from other donors' samples.

This clone has a count of ten or more. The chain has TRBV6-4 and TRBJ2-3, with TRBD1 identical over 8 bases. Germline CDR1 and CDR2: MRHNA and SNTAGT. This CDR3 has 14 amino acids. J was trimmed by 5 bases and V by 6 bases; bases with no gene match: 7. CDR3 bases: TGTGCCAGCAGCAAGACAGGGGAGGAAGATACGCAGTATTTT. Translated: CASSKTGEEDTQYF.

The chain carries TRBV5-1 and TRBJ1-1; no clear D gene. Trimming stripped 2 bases from V and 0 bases from J, with 14 bases between. This CDR3 comprises 16 residues. Germline V CDR1 and CDR2: SGHRS, YFSETQ. The CDR3 reads CASSFGNSLLNTEAFF. DNA for the CDR3: TGCGCCAGCAGCTTCGGGAATAGTTTATTGAACACTGAAGCTTTCTTT. Filled out from reference TRBV5-1 and TRBJ1-1, the complete variable domain reads KAGVTQTPRYLIKTRGQQVTLSCSPISGHRSVSWYQQTPGQGLQFLFEYFSETQRNKGNFPGRFSGRQFSNSRSEMNVSTLELGDSALYLCASSFGNSLLNTEAFFGQGTRLTVV.

V and J are TRBV7-2 and TRBJ1-2; D may be TRBD1 (5 bases). V shed 5 bases and J shed 4 bases, with 14 bases lying between them. The CDR3 consists of 14 residues. Germline V gene lookup returns CDR1 SGHTA and CDR2 FQGNSA. CDR3 DNA sequence: TGTGCCAGCAGCCTCCGTGGGGCGCCCTATGGCTACACCTTC. Translated: CASSLRGAPYGYTF.

This clone was counted at least ten times. The V gene is TRBV10-1, the J gene TRBJ2-1; possible D gene TRBD2, 6 bases. This CDR3 has 15 residues. Germline assignment: CDR1 WNHNN and CDR2 SYGVQD (reference sequence). Trimming removed 3 bases from V and 0 bases from J, with 9 bases in between. This chain's CDR3 is CASSETGSSYNEQFF. DNA for the CDR3: TGCGCCAGCAGTGAAACCGGGAGCTCCTACAATGAGCAGTTCTTC.

This clone was seen only a few times. V and J are TRBV28 and TRBJ2-3, with D unresolved. V was shortened by 6 bases and J by 3 bases, with 16 bases between the two germline ends. Germline V gives CDR1 MDHEN, CDR2 SYDVKM. The CDR3 loop spans 15 amino acids. The CDR3 DNA reads TGTGCCAGCAGCGGCGGTCAAAGTGTGACAGATACGCAGTATTTT. It specifies CASSGGQSVTDTQYF.

This clone was counted at least ten times. The chain links TRBV19 to TRBJ2-3; the D gene is possibly TRBD2 (5 bases). The CDR3 consists of 14 residues. CDR1 and CDR2 from the germline V gene are LNHDA and SQIVND (reference sequence). Trimming removed 4 bases at V and 0 bases at J, with 8 bases between. Here the CDR3 DNA reads TGTGCCAGTAGTAATAGCGCTAGCACAGATACGCAGTATTTT. The encoded protein is CASSNSASTDTQYF.

V and J are TRBV7-2 and TRBJ2-7, with 11 nucleotides matching TRBD2. The germline V gene has CDR1 SGHTA and CDR2 FQGNSA. The CDR3 length is 18 residues. Losses at the gene ends were 0 bases for V and 0 bases for J; bases not matched to a gene: 7. CDR3 protein: CASSLAASGGWSSYEQYF. The DNA of the CDR3 is TGTGCCAGCAGCTTAGCGGCTAGCGGGGGGTGGAGCTCCTACGAGCAGTACTTC.